A selection of T cell receptor beta chains follows, all from one sample in a study of post-analysis software for immune sequencing data. A single record per CDR3 protein comes from TCRdb applying MiXCR to the PCR reads. Altogether roughly 400,000 distinct CDR3 sequences are present, less than 40% being singletons, with the ten largest covering around 8%. Sequenced: blood. The receptors were sampled from a girl aged 2 to 10 with multiple sclerosis. The CDR3 runs from the conserved cysteine through the conserved F or W. A D gene is named only where the DNA matches it firmly.

j_call,v_call,d_call,cdr3_aa
TRBJ2-5,TRBV3-1,-,CASSQDGPGGSQETQYF
TRBJ2-1,TRBV7-9,-,CAGSLVGVGSHEQFF
TRBJ2-1,TRBV5-1,-,CASSLVGTAEANEQFF
TRBJ1-2,TRBV12-3/TRBV12-4,TRBD1,CASSFHRGLGGYTF
TRBJ2-7,TRBV10-3,TRBD2,CAISSPGTSAYEQYF
TRBJ1-2,TRBV28,-,CASSHYGYTF
TRBJ1-6,TRBV15,-,CATSRTSGLGGSSYNSPLHF
TRBJ1-5,TRBV7-2,TRBD1,CASSLRQGDQPQHF
TRBJ2-3,TRBV7-2,-,CASNLGGTDTQYF
TRBJ2-7,TRBV3-1,TRBD1,CASSQEWDRYPYEQYF
TRBJ2-3,TRBV7-9,-,CASSPQADTQYF
TRBJ2-7,TRBV29-1,TRBD1,CSVERDRGFPLGNEQYF
TRBJ2-7,TRBV29-1,TRBD2,CSVVGGFYEQYF
TRBJ2-1,TRBV20-1,TRBD2,CSVGHLAGAWDEQFF
TRBJ2-1,TRBV14,-,CASSHGRPQFF
TRBJ1-5,TRBV6-2/TRBV6-3,-,CASRFSGGNQPQHF
TRBJ1-1,TRBV12-3/TRBV12-4,-,CASSLGGVGTEAFF
TRBJ2-5,TRBV2,-,CASSEASRGQETQYF
TRBJ2-5,TRBV7-3,TRBD2,CASSLMGLHQETQYF
TRBJ1-5,TRBV5-1,-,CASRADSLSNQPQHF
TRBJ2-6,TRBV6-1,TRBD1,CATEGYRDSSSTSLGANVLTF